A single sample gave rise to the 28 T cell receptor beta chains below, sequenced in a study of blood T cell repertoires in COVID-19. TCRdb keeps only in-frame clones here, not all; method: immunoSEQ multiplex PCR. The data hold about 180,000 clones, with roughly 83% observed a single time. Specimen: PBMCs or T cells enriched from blood (not recorded which). These receptors all come from a woman in her 30s who had recovered from COVID-19.

This chain joins TRBV13 and TRBJ2-5; D is perhaps TRBD1 (7 bases). V lost 4 bases to trimming and J lost 0 bases, with 24 bases between them. The CDR3 length is 19 residues. Germline-derived CDR1 and CDR2 are PRHDT and FYEKMQ (reference sequence). CDR3 residues: CASSSTGDSETGYQETQYF. The CDR3 DNA follows: TGTGCCAGCAGCTCCACAGGGGACTCTGAAACGGGGTACCAAGAGACCCAGTACTTC.

This clone was found a few times. The J gene is TRBJ2-7, the V gene TRBV18, with 9 bases fitting TRBD1. This CDR3 is built from 16 residues. The trim removed 3 bases at V and 4 bases at J, leaving 10 bases unmatched. Germline CDR1 reads KGHSH; CDR2 reads LQKENI. The CDR3 bases are TGTGCCAGCTCACCTACACCGGGACAGGGTTCGTACGAGCAGTACTTC. Its protein is CASSPTPGQGSYEQYF.

CDR3: CASSTGGYSGNTIYF. Written as DNA, the CDR3 is TGTGCCAGCTCTACGGGGGGCTATTCTGGAAACACCATATATTTT. J is TRBJ1-3 and V is TRBV14, with D perhaps matching TRBD1 (6 bases). The CDR3 is 15 amino acids. Trimming removed 8 bases at V and 1 base at J, with 15 bases between. In germline, CDR1 is SGHDN, CDR2 FVKESK. The complete variable domain, with remaining parts taken from reference TRBV14 and TRBJ1-3, reads EAGVTQFPSHSVIEKGQTVTLRCDPISGHDNLYWYRRVMGKEIKFLLHFVKESKQDESGMPNNRFLAERTGGTYSTLKVQPAELEDSGVYFCASSTGGYSGNTIYFGEGSWLTVV.

This chain links TRBV7-2 with TRBJ2-7; 8 bases match TRBD1. V was pared by 5 bases and J by 3 bases, with 9 bases of the junction left unmatched. The CDR3 spans 15 residues. CDR1 is SGHTA and CDR2 is FQGNSA in the germline V gene. CDR3 sequence: CASSQPGTGVYEQYF. The CDR3 DNA reads TGTGCCAGCAGCCAACCCGGGACAGGAGTCTACGAGCAGTACTTC.

The CDR3 bases are TGTGCCAGCAGTACACCCCTTACAGGGAATCTCGCAGATACGCAGTATTTT. Amino acid sequence: CASSTPLTGNLADTQYF. The chain combines TRBV28 with TRBJ2-3; D is possibly TRBD1 (6 bases). Per the germline V gene, CDR1 is MDHEN and CDR2 is SYDVKM. CDR3 size: 17 residues. Trimming removed 5 bases at V and 4 bases at J, with 22 bases between.

The rearrangement uses TRBV2 and TRBJ1-2, with D perhaps TRBD1 (6 bases). V lost 4 bases and J lost 3, with 15 bases in between. The CDR3 consists of 15 residues. Germline CDR1 and CDR2: SNHLY and FYNNEI. This CDR3 reads CASSAIRGSDYGYTF. The CDR3 coding sequence is TGTGCCAGCAGTGCTATAAGGGGGAGCGACTATGGCTACACCTTC.

The V gene is TRBV25-1, the J gene TRBJ1-2; D might be TRBD1 (6 bases). This CDR3 region has 12 residues. Per the germline V gene, CDR1 is MGHDK and CDR2 is SYGVNS. The V gene lost 6 bases and the J gene lost 4 bases, with 9 bases spanning the gap. The CDR3 bases are TGTGCCAGCAGCGGACAGCTCTATGGCTACACCTTC. Translating it yields CASSGQLYGYTF.

This chain joins TRBV19 and TRBJ2-7, with 8 nucleotides matching TRBD1. V lost 2 bases and J lost 3; bases outside the gene matches: 6. Germline CDR1 is LNHDA and CDR2 is SQIVND (reference sequence). This CDR3 has 15 amino acids. CDR3 sequence reads: CASSITRQGNYEQYF. CDR3 nucleotide sequence: TGTGCCAGTAGTATAACCCGACAGGGGAACTACGAGCAGTACTTC.

The rearrangement joins TRBV19 to TRBJ1-2; TRBD1 aligns across 9 bases. Per the germline V gene, CDR1 is LNHDA and CDR2 is SQIVND (reference sequence). With 3 bases clipped from V and 4 bases from J, the junction kept 9 bases outside the gene matches. There are 16 residues in the CDR3. The DNA of the CDR3 is TGTGCCAGTAGTATTACCGGACAGGGGAGCATCTATGGCTACACCTTC. Amino acids: CASSITGQGSIYGYTF.

As regards this clone: Other DNA sequences in the same sample also yield this CDR3. This chain uses TRBV27 with TRBJ2-7, with D uncertain. This CDR3 has 12 amino acids. Trimming shortened V by 2 bases and J by 3 bases, and 5 bases separated the two germline ends. Germline CDR1 MNHEY, CDR2 SMNVEV (reference sequence). Here the CDR3 reads CASSLTGYEQYF. DNA for the CDR3: TGTGCCAGCAGTTTAACCGGCTACGAGCAGTACTTC.

The count of this clone is one. The V gene is TRBV30, the J gene TRBJ1-2; D is unclear. Trimming removed 4 bases from V and 7 bases from J, with 13 bases in between. CDR1 is GTSNPN and CDR2 is SVGIG in the germline V gene (reference sequence). The CDR3 contains 12 residues. CDR3 region: CAWTENEGGYTF. For the CDR3, the DNA is TGTGCCTGGACGGAGAACGAAGGTGGCTACACCTTC.

A single count supports this clone. V usage is TRBV7-9 and J usage is TRBJ2-1; 8 nucleotides agree with TRBD1. The CDR3 consists of 18 residues. Trimming took 5 bases from V and 1 from J; bases not matched to a gene: 13. CDR1 is SEHNR and CDR2 is FQNEAQ in the germline V gene (reference sequence). The CDR3 sequence is CASSPYNLDRGSYNEQFF. The CDR3 DNA is TGTGCCAGCAGCCCCTATAATCTAGACAGGGGTTCCTACAATGAGCAGTTCTTC.

In its sample, this clone was seen a few times. V and J are TRBV7-9 and TRBJ2-2; TRBD2 matches at 8 bases. Unmatched junction bases numbered 8, after V lost 1 base and J lost 1 base. The length of the CDR3 is 18 residues. The germline CDR1 and CDR2 sequences are SEHNR and FQNEAQ (reference sequence). CDR3 in DNA: TGTGCCAGCAGCTTAGAAAGGATTAGCGGGGAGAACACCGGGGAGCTGTTTTTT. Its protein product is CASSLERISGENTGELFF. The complete variable domain, with remaining parts taken from reference TRBV7-9 and TRBJ2-2, reads DTGVSQNPRHKITKRGQNVTFRCDPISEHNRLYWYRQTLGQGPEFLTYFQNEAQLEKSRLLSDRFSAERPKGSFSTLEIQRTEQGDSAMYLCASSLERISGENTGELFFGEGSRLTVL.

This clone occurred once. This chain joins TRBV7-5 and TRBJ1-4. TRBV7-5 is given as a pseudogene. The CDR3 sequence is 13 residues long. CDR3 nucleotide sequence: TGTGCCAGAAGCCACCAGACGCGGGAAAAACTGTTTTTT. It codes for CARSHQTREKLFF.

The chain is built from TRBV28 and TRBJ1-1; 7 bases are a match to TRBD1. The CDR3 has 15 amino acids. The V segment lost 4 bases and the J segment 0 bases; nucleotides outside the gene matches: 5. Germline CDR1 is MDHEN and CDR2 is SYDVKM. The CDR3 sequence: CASSSGTVMNTEAFF. The CDR3 DNA reads as TGTGCCAGCAGTTCCGGGACAGTCATGAACACTGAAGCTTTCTTT.

The chain joins TRBV5-8 to TRBJ2-1; TRBD2 matches at 12 bases. V lost 4 bases, J lost 4 bases, and 3 bases stayed unmatched. The CDR3 sequence is 15 residues long. Germline CDR1 is SGHTS and CDR2 is YDEGEE. CDR3 residues: CASSLGLAGYNEQFF. CDR3 DNA: TGTGCCAGCAGCCTAGGACTAGCGGGATACAATGAGCAGTTCTTC.

The gene calls are TRBV5-1 and TRBJ2-1; TRBD2 matches 13 bases. CDR3 length: 16 residues. From germline, CDR1 is SGHRS and CDR2 YFSETQ. Trimming removed 4 bases from V and 7 bases from J; junction bases left unmatched: 8. Here the CDR3 reads CASSPTSGRVRNEQFF. The CDR3 DNA follows: TGCGCCAGCAGCCCAACTAGCGGGAGGGTGAGAAATGAGCAGTTCTTC.

The chain employs TRBV6-5 and TRBJ1-3; TRBD1 is a possible D gene (6 bases). The CDR3 extends over 14 amino acids. CDR1 is MNHEY, CDR2 SVGAGI, per germline. V was shortened by 7 bases and J by 2 bases, with 12 bases between the two germline ends. For the CDR3, the DNA is TGTGCCAGCAAAGGGGGTGCGGCTGGAAACACCATATATTTT. Translated: CASKGGAAGNTIYF.

This clone was detected once. V gene TRBV23-1 combines with J gene TRBJ2-3; 7 nucleotides line up with TRBD2. TRBV23-1 has ORF status, its function being uncertain. This CDR3 spans 15 amino acids. V lost 8 bases to trimming and J lost 7 bases; unmatched junction nucleotides: 15. The CDR3 DNA is TGCGCCAGCCCTTTCGGGGAGGGCGTCGGGAATACGCAGTATTTT. Encoded protein: CASPFGEGVGNTQYF.

The V gene is TRBV4-1, the J gene TRBJ1-2; D call uncertain. V was cut by 2 bases and J by 7 bases, with 20 bases left in between. Germline assignment: CDR1 MGHRA and CDR2 YSYEKL. This CDR3 region has 16 residues. The CDR3 nucleotides are TGCGCCAGCAGCCAAATTGGGGAGACGACTGCAGGTGGCTACACCTTC. Its protein product is CASSQIGETTAGGYTF.

The chain uses TRBV29-1 and TRBJ2-4; the match to TRBD1 covers 7 bases. In germline, CDR1 is SQVTM, CDR2 ANQGSEA. V lost 7 bases and J lost 7; bases outside the gene matches: 10. This CDR3 contains 13 residues. The CDR3 here is CSASTGSTNIQYF. The CDR3 DNA reads TGCAGCGCCTCGACAGGGAGTACGAACATTCAGTACTTC.

The sample holds one count of this clone. The chain has TRBV9 and TRBJ1-5; D gene uncertain. The CDR3 contains 15 residues. Trimming left V 4 bases short and J 5 bases short, with 16 bases between. Germline V gene sequence: CDR1 SGDLS, CDR2 YYNGEE. The CDR3, as DNA: TGTGCCAGCAGCTTTGGCGGGAGTCGGGATCAGCCCCAGCATTTT. It translates to CASSFGGSRDQPQHF.

The rearrangement joins TRBV27 to TRBJ1-6, with D hard to call. This CDR3 is 14 amino acids long. V was clipped by 3 bases and J by 0 bases, with 3 bases between them. Germline CDR1 reads MNHEY; CDR2 reads SMNVEV (reference sequence). Here the CDR3 reads CASSLSSYNSPLHF. The CDR3 bases are TGTGCCAGCAGTTTGAGCTCCTATAATTCACCCCTCCACTTT.

The CDR3 nucleotides read TGTGCCAGCAGCCGGGACAGGGGGCCTTTTAGCAATCAGCCCCAGCATTTT. Amino acids: CASSRDRGPFSNQPQHF. This sequence joins TRBV28 and TRBJ1-5; 12 positions agree with TRBD1. Germline V CDR1 and CDR2: MDHEN, SYDVKM. The CDR3 spans 17 residues. J lost 0 bases, V lost 6 bases, and 6 bases had no gene match.

The CDR3 DNA reads as TGTGCCACTTTTAGAGGGGGCTACACCTTC. Protein sequence: CATFRGGYTF. This chain uses TRBV6-5 with TRBJ1-2, with D unclear. CDR1 is MNHEY, CDR2 SVGAGI, per germline. The CDR3 length is 10 residues. The V end lost 10 bases, the J end lost 8 bases, and 11 bases lay between the germline ends.

The chain has TRBV7-9 and TRBJ2-7, with 8 bases matching TRBD2. Germline trimming cut 1 base from V and 2 bases from J; bases unmatched to any gene: 4. Germline V lookup: CDR1 SEHNR, CDR2 FQNEAQ (reference sequence). The CDR3 covers 15 residues. The CDR3 DNA follows: TGTGCCAGCAGCTTAGAGGTTAGCGGGACCTACGAGCAGTACTTC. Amino acids: CASSLEVSGTYEQYF.

The V gene is TRBV2, the J gene TRBJ2-1; TRBD2 matches at 15 bases. J was trimmed by 15 bases and V by 3 bases; bases with no gene match: 24. Germline V gene lookup returns CDR1 SNHLY and CDR2 FYNNEI. The CDR3 consists of 20 residues. The CDR3 bases are TGTGCCAGCAGTGATCCCCCGGGACAGGGGGCCGGACTAGCGGGAGGGCGCCTGTTCTTC. Encoded protein: CASSDPPGQGAGLAGGRLFF.

V and J are TRBV7-2 and TRBJ2-1; perhaps TRBD2 as D (6 bases). Per germline, CDR1 SGHTA and CDR2 FQGNSA. The CDR3 length is 15 residues. V gave up 3 bases and J gave up 4 bases, with 13 bases separating them. CDR3 region: CASSLEGGSYNEQFF. CDR3 bases: TGTGCCAGCAGCTTGGAGGGAGGAAGTTACAATGAGCAGTTCTTC. The entire variable domain, with the rest obtained from reference TRBV7-2 and TRBJ2-1, is as follows: GAGVSQSPSNKVTEKGKDVELRCDPISGHTALYWYRQSLGQGLEFLIYFQGNSAPDKSGLPSDRFSAERTGGSVSTLTIQRTQQEDSAVYLCASSLEGGSYNEQFFGPGTRLTVL.